This T cell receptor (beta chain) was captured by sequencing in a study of blood T cell repertoires in COVID-19. The overall study: Spain, Italy and the United States supplied samples that represented acute and convalescent COVID-19. PBMCs, B-cell-depleted T cells, or T cells were the source of the cDNA or gDNA that made up the material.

Original processing notes: Amplification of reference gene primers was used by the study to estimate nucleated cell counts. Profiling relied on immunoSEQ multiplex PCR, and the TCRdb table lists in-frame clones only, not all of them. From that table come the V and J calls and clone size; the DNA was used to work out D and trimming. The table records about 30,000 clones, about 88% of them present only once. V was shortened by 7 bases and J by 5 bases, with 18 bases between the two germline ends. CDR3 size: 14 residues. Germline V CDR1 and CDR2: SQVTM, ANQGSEA. The V call is TRBV29-1, the J call TRBJ2-4; a possible D gene is TRBD1 (7 bases). The sequence came from a human donor in a cohort sampled during active COVID-19. The donor label of this sample is uncertain. Sample: peripheral blood. CDR3 coding DNA: TGCAGCGCTGGAGGGCCAGGGGGACAAAACATTCAGTACTTC. It codes for CSAGGPGGQNIQYF.